Following are 10 T cell receptor beta chains from one sample sequenced in a study of identical twins. TCRdb re-called the 5' RACE reads through MiXCR, storing one row per CDR3 protein. The data show hundreds of thousands of distinct CDR3 sequences, approximately 9% seen once. The source material was memory (CD45RO+) T cells sorted from blood. The receptor source for this set is a woman younger than 30 in good health.

This clonotype came up a few times. This chain connects TRBV27 to TRBJ1-2, with D perhaps TRBD1 (6 bases). The CDR3 spans 14 residues. Germline CDR1 reads MNHEY; CDR2 reads SMNVEV (reference sequence). V lost 8 bases to trimming and J lost 8 bases, with 21 bases between them. This CDR3 is CASSLRGGSGGYTF. CDR3 DNA: TGTGCCAGCTCCCTAAGGGGGGGGTCGGGCGGCTACACCTTC.

This clonotype was seen repeatedly, ten times or more. The J gene is TRBJ2-1, the V gene TRBV29-1, with 13 bases fitting TRBD2. The V gene end was trimmed by 6 bases and the J gene end by 3 bases; junction bases not matched to a gene: 5. Germline CDR1 is SQVTM and CDR2 is ANQGSEA. The CDR3 length is 15 residues. For the CDR3, the DNA is TGCAGCGTGGGGGGACTAGCGGGGATCTACAATGAGCAGTTCTTC. This codes for CSVGGLAGIYNEQFF.

The chain links TRBV29-1 to TRBJ1-1; unclear D gene. Germline CDR1 and CDR2: SQVTM and ANQGSEA. The CDR3 is made up of 12 amino acids. Trimming removed 2 bases from V and 2 bases from J, with 6 bases in between. CDR3 in amino acids: CSVETLNTEAFF. In nucleotides, the CDR3 is TGCAGCGTTGAAACCCTTAACACTGAAGCTTTCTTT.

This clonotype was observed a few times. The V and J genes are TRBV12-3 or TRBV12-4 and TRBJ1-1; 7 bases are a match to TRBD1. The CDR3 extends over 14 amino acids. The junction had 9 bases not matched to a gene; V was cut back by 6 bases and J by 5 bases. CDR3 in amino acids: CASRHRGGSTEAFF. For the CDR3, the DNA is TGTGCCAGCAGACACAGGGGAGGGAGTACTGAAGCTTTCTTT.

This clonotype was recorded a few times. V and J are TRBV5-1 and TRBJ1-2; 7 nucleotides align to TRBD1. Germline values: CDR1 SGHRS, CDR2 YFSETQ. CDR3 length equals 14 residues. V was clipped by 0 bases and J by 7 bases; unmatched bases: 6. CDR3 DNA: TGCGCCAGCAGCTTGGGACAGGGCCGGTTTGGCTACACCTTC. It encodes CASSLGQGRFGYTF.

The rearrangement uses TRBV7-3 and TRBJ2-7; 8 positions agree with TRBD2. This CDR3 comprises 17 residues. Germline V gene lookup returns CDR1 SGHTA and CDR2 FQGTGA. J lost 1 base, V lost 7 bases, and 15 bases had no gene match. This CDR3 is CASTSGVGRGASYEQYF. DNA for the CDR3: TGTGCCAGCACCTCCGGGGTGGGGCGGGGGGCTTCCTACGAGCAGTACTTC.

The chain uses TRBV6-1 and TRBJ1-2, with TRBD1 as a possible D gene (5 bases). The germline V gene encodes CDR1 MNHNS and CDR2 SASEGT. CDR3 length: 12 residues. V was shortened by 2 bases and J by 8 bases, with 9 bases between the two germline ends. For the CDR3, the DNA is TGTGCCAGCAGTGAAACAGGATGGGGCTACACCTTC. This codes for CASSETGWGYTF.

The rearrangement uses TRBV6-2 or TRBV6-3 and TRBJ2-1; D remains unclear. Trimming pared 0 bases from V and 2 bases from J, leaving 11 bases between. Germline V gene sequence: CDR1 MNHEY, CDR2 SVGEGT. CDR3 length equals 16 residues. The CDR3 DNA reads TGTGCCAGCAGTTACTCCCCACTCGACCCCTACAATGAGCAGTTCTTC. Translating it yields CASSYSPLDPYNEQFF.

The CDR3 DNA follows: TGTGCCAGCAGTTTAGCAACAGCCAACACTGAAGCTTTCTTT. Protein sequence: CASSLATANTEAFF. V gene TRBV12-3 or TRBV12-4 combines with J gene TRBJ1-1, with unresolved D. The CDR3 is 14 amino acids. Trimming removed 0 bases at V and 2 bases at J, with 7 bases between.

There are many counts of this clonotype. With a much larger clone just one base away, this may be a read error. The rearrangement links TRBV7-9 to TRBJ1-1; the D is unclear. The CDR3 is 13 amino acids. Trimming removed 1 base from V and 1 base from J, with 4 bases in between. Germline CDR1 and CDR2: SEHNR and FQNEAQ (reference sequence). The DNA of the CDR3 is TGTGCCAGCAGCTTAGGTGCGAACACTGAAGCTTTCTTT. Its translation: CASSLGANTEAFF. The whole variable domain, filled in from reference TRBV7-9 and TRBJ1-1, reads DTGVSQNPRHKITKRGQNVTFRCDPISEHNRLYWYRQTLGQGPEFLTYFQNEAQLEKSRLLSDRFSAERPKGSFSTLEIQRTEQGDSAMYLCASSLGANTEAFFGQGTRLTVV.